These T cell receptor beta chains were read from a single sample in a study of prognosis after radiotherapy for stage I lung cancer. TCRdb re-analysed the multiplex PCR reads in MiXCR, keeping a single row per CDR3 protein. The table includes 30,000 or so distinct CDR3 sequences, 25% to 35% detected once. This material consisted of PBMCs, taken before or after stereotactic body radiation therapy (not recorded which). The receptors here all came from a donor at least 50 years old with non-small cell lung cancer. Both conserved end residues are part of each CDR3. The order of the fields is D gene, J gene, clone size, V gene, CDR3 protein, CDR3 DNA. D genes are given only for firm matches. Size is stated for part of the rows, as once, few or many counts, or as a class when the clone is expanded.

>.|TRBJ2-1|many|TRBV9
CASSEGGGSYNEQFF
TGTGCCAGCAGCGAGGGGGGGGGCTCCTACAATGAGCAGTTCTTC
>.|TRBJ1-2|few|TRBV5-5
CASSLPPRTAYGYTF
TGTGCCAGCAGCTTGCCCCCCCGGACAGCCTATGGCTACACCTTC
>TRBD1|TRBJ1-5|.|TRBV20-1
CSAREFDRDSGQPQHF
TGCAGTGCTAGAGAGTTTGACAGGGATTCAGGTCAGCCCCAGCATTTT
>.|TRBJ2-3|many|TRBV9
CASSVSGLSTDTQYF
TGTGCCAGCAGCGTATCGGGACTCAGCACAGATACGCAGTATTTT
>.|TRBJ2-7|.|TRBV19
CASSFRYSYEQYF
TGTGCTAGTAGTTTCAGGTACTCCTACGAGCAGTACTTC
>.|TRBJ2-1|few|TRBV12-3/TRBV12-4
CASSLGLPSSYNEQFF
TGTGCCAGCAGTCTCGGACTACCAAGCTCCTACAATGAGCAGTTCTTC
>TRBD2|TRBJ2-3|many|TRBV5-1
CARPTLTSGSEPSTDTQYF
TGCGCCAGGCCGACCTTGACTAGCGGGAGCGAGCCGAGCACAGATACGCAGTATTTT
>.|TRBJ2-2|.|TRBV27
CASSFYTGELFF
TGTGCCAGCAGTTTTTACACCGGGGAGCTGTTTTTT
>.|TRBJ2-6|many|TRBV28
CASSLVPSGANVLTF
TGTGCCAGCAGTTTAGTCCCCTCTGGGGCCAACGTCCTGACTTTC
>TRBD1|TRBJ1-5|many|TRBV20-1
CSARGEQGARTQHF
TGCAGTGCTAGAGGAGAACAGGGGGCGCGGACCCAGCATTTT
>.|TRBJ2-1|.|TRBV6-2/TRBV6-3
CASSTTGTPNNGQFF
TGTGCCAGCAGTACTACAGGGACGCCTAACAATGGTCAGTTCTTC
>.|TRBJ2-1|many|TRBV5-1
CASSTNGQSSYNEQFF
TGCGCCAGCAGCACGAACGGACAGAGCTCCTACAATGAGCAGTTCTTC
>TRBD2|TRBJ2-7|medium-sized|TRBV6-2/TRBV6-3
CASSYLTSGTEQYF
TGTGCCAGCAGTTACCTGACTAGCGGGACGGAGCAGTACTTC
>.|TRBJ1-2|many|TRBV20-1
CSAGVLGNYGYTF
TGCAGTGCTGGGGTTCTAGGGAACTATGGCTACACCTTC
>.|TRBJ2-5|once|TRBV6-5
CASSYWIGDGYQETQYF
TGTGCCAGCAGTTACTGGATAGGGGACGGTTACCAAGAGACCCAGTACTTC
>TRBD1|TRBJ2-1|many|TRBV2
CASSGSTGTGYNEQFF
TGTGCCAGCAGTGGGTCCACCGGGACAGGGTACAATGAGCAGTTCTTC
>TRBD1|TRBJ2-7|many|TRBV19
CASSSSATGGYEQYF
TGTGCCAGTAGTAGCTCGGCGACAGGGGGCTACGAGCAGTACTTC
>TRBD1|TRBJ2-5|many|TRBV6-1
CASSPRTGQETQYF
TGTGCCAGCAGCCCCAGGACAGGCCAAGAGACCCAGTACTTC
>.|TRBJ2-1|many|TRBV7-2
CASSGEVERNEQFF
TGTGCCAGCAGCGGGGAGGTGGAAAGGAATGAGCAGTTCTTC
>TRBD2|TRBJ2-3|many|TRBV5-1
CASSLEASGRAPDTQYF
TGCGCCAGCAGCTTGGAGGCTAGCGGGAGGGCCCCCGATACGCAGTATTTT
>TRBD1|TRBJ2-2|many|TRBV25-1
CASSDTGQGDWELFF
TGTGCCAGCAGTGATACGGGACAGGGAGATTGGGAGCTGTTTTTT
>.|TRBJ1-2|many|TRBV9
CASSVEGYSYTF
TGTGCCAGCAGCGTCGAGGGGTATTCCTACACCTTC
>TRBD1|TRBJ2-2|many|TRBV11-2
CASRLNRGPGELFF
TGTGCCAGCCGATTAAACAGGGGGCCCGGGGAGCTGTTTTTT
>.|TRBJ2-2|once|TRBV6-2/TRBV6-3
CASSDSTESGELFF
TGTGCCAGCAGTGACTCGACAGAATCCGGGGAGCTGTTTTTT
>.|TRBJ1-6|many|TRBV3-1
CASSQRGNFFGSPLHF
TGTGCCAGCAGCCAAAGGGGGAATTTCTTTGGTTCACCCCTCCACTTT
>.|TRBJ1-1|.|TRBV28
CASSLFAGTSNTEAFF
TGTGCCAGCAGTTTATTCGCCGGGACTTCAAACACTGAAGCTTTCTTT
>.|TRBJ1-1|.|TRBV6-1
CASSVTLQGEAFF
TGTGCCAGCAGTGTGACGCTACAGGGAGAAGCTTTCTTT
>TRBD1|TRBJ1-3|few|TRBV30
CAWAQGAGGNTIYF
TGTGCCTGGGCCCAGGGGGCCGGTGGAAACACCATATATTTT
>TRBD2|TRBJ2-2|many|TRBV12-3/TRBV12-4
CASSFGTSGYTGELFF
TGTGCCAGCAGTTTCGGGACTAGCGGATACACCGGGGAGCTGTTTTTT
>TRBD2|TRBJ2-1|many|TRBV19
CASSGLAGAGNEQFF
TGTGCCAGTAGCGGGCTAGCGGGAGCGGGCAATGAGCAGTTCTTC
>.|TRBJ2-6|.|TRBV12-3/TRBV12-4
CASSLGLARVTGANFLTF
TGTGCCAGCAGTTTGGGGCTAGCGCGAGTAACTGGGGCCAACTTCCTGACTTTC
>.|TRBJ2-1|.|TRBV6-1
CASSEPPSGAGHEQFF
TGTGCCAGCAGTGAACCGCCCTCGGGGGCCGGCCATGAGCAATTCTTC
>.|TRBJ2-1|many|TRBV6-1
CASNAYNEQFF
TGTGCCAGCAATGCTTACAATGAGCAGTTCTTC
>.|TRBJ2-3|many|TRBV28
CASSPPTGLTDTQYF
TGTGCCAGCAGTCCTCCGACAGGACTCACAGATACGCAGTATTTT
>.|TRBJ1-2|many|TRBV2
CASRPRAGNYGYTF
TGTGCCAGCCGCCCGAGGGCAGGGAACTATGGCTACACCTTC
>TRBD2|TRBJ2-1|many|TRBV19
CATSGAISYNEQFF
TGTGCTACTAGCGGAGCGATCTCCTACAATGAGCAGTTCTTC
>TRBD2|TRBJ2-5|many|TRBV20-1
CSARGWGSGRARETQYF
TGCAGTGCAAGAGGGTGGGGGTCCGGGAGGGCCAGGGAGACCCAGTACTTC
>.|TRBJ1-1|many|TRBV20-1
CRTGMGTEAFF
TGCAGAACAGGGATGGGCACTGAAGCTTTCTTT
>TRBD2|TRBJ2-3|few|TRBV10-3
CAISELPTSGRADTQYF
TGTGCCATCAGTGAGCTCCCAACTAGCGGGAGAGCGGATACGCAGTATTTT
>.|TRBJ2-7|medium-sized|TRBV6-1
CASRLHNEQYF
TGTGCCAGCAGGTTACACAACGAGCAGTACTTC
>TRBD2|TRBJ2-1|many|TRBV11-2
CASSSGLLLAGAYNEQFF
TGTGCCAGCAGCTCGGGGCTGTTACTAGCGGGAGCCTACAATGAGCAGTTCTTC
>TRBD2|TRBJ2-1|many|TRBV29-1
CSASASGSVLNEQFF
TGCAGCGCCAGCGCTAGCGGGAGTGTTTTAAATGAGCAGTTCTTC
>TRBD1|TRBJ1-5|many|TRBV19
CASSQQGVSQPQHF
TGTGCCAGTAGTCAACAGGGGGTAAGTCAGCCCCAGCATTTT
>.|TRBJ2-2|few|TRBV24-1
CATSVDHANTGELFF
TGTGCCACCAGTGTCGATCACGCGAACACCGGGGAGCTGTTTTTT
>.|TRBJ1-3|.|TRBV20-1
CSARDSIGNTIYF
TGCAGTGCTAGGGACAGCATCGGAAACACCATATATTTT
>.|TRBJ2-7|many|TRBV20-1
CSASRGGGIAYEQYF
TGCAGTGCCTCTCGAGGTGGCGGAATAGCCTACGAGCAGTACTTC
>.|TRBJ2-1|many|TRBV19
CASSLFQDYNEQFF
TGTGCCAGTAGTCTTTTTCAGGACTACAATGAGCAGTTCTTC